The sequence of this TCR beta chain was determined in a study of blood T cell repertoires in COVID-19. Study in general: COVID-19 samples, acute and convalescent, were from the United States, Italy and Spain. The cDNA or gDNA used as material had been derived from T cells, B-cell-depleted T cells, or PBMCs.

Original analysis: Reference gene primer amplification gave estimated nucleated cell counts. Only in-frame clones appear in the TCRdb table, and some are missing; sequencing was by immunoSEQ multiplex PCR. V and J calls and clone size are those listed in that table; D and trimming were worked out from the DNA. The table lists tens of thousands of clones, just under 85% of them singletons. Sequencing was carried out using peripheral blood. The source is a human donor with acute or convalescent COVID-19. The donor label of this sample is uncertain.

CDR3 protein: CASSRGGTGNTIYF. The CDR3 DNA is TGTGCCAGCTCTCGGGGCGGGACTGGAAACACCATATATTTT. This chain uses TRBV18 with TRBJ1-3; a possible D gene is TRBD1 (5 bases). CDR3 length: 14 amino acids. V lost 6 bases, J lost 2 bases, and 11 bases lay in between. Germline loops: CDR1 KGHSH, CDR2 LQKENI.